This T cell receptor (beta chain) was documented in a study of T cell changes during pregnancy in multiple sclerosis. Trimming removed 2 bases from V and 0 bases from J; junction bases left unmatched: 18. Per germline, CDR1 MNHNS and CDR2 SASEGT. The CDR3 is 21 residues long. Assay: immunoSEQ multiplex PCR; the TCRdb copy retains only in-frame clones and omits some. The table records about 77,000 clones, more than 85% of them present only once. This clone was counted only a few times. The chain combines TRBV6-1 with TRBJ1-5, with 8 bases that match TRBD1. This receptor was identified in a female donor in good health, enrolled as a control in a pregnancy study. Sequencing used peripheral blood, obtained after pregnancy. Here the CDR3 DNA reads TGTGCCAGCAGTGAATCCTTATTATACAGGGGGGTGAAGTATAGCAATCAGCCCCAGCATTTT. Amino acid sequence: CASSESLLYRGVKYSNQPQHF.